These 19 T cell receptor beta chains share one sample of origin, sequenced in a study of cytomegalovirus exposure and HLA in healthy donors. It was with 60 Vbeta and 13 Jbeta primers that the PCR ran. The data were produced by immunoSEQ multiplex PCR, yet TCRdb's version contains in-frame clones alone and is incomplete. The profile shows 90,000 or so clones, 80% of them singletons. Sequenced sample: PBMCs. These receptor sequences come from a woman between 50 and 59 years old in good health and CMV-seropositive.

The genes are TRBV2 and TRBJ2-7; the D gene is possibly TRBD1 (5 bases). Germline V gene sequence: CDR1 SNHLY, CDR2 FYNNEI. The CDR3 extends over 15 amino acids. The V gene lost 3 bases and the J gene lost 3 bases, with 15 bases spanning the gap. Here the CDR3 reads CASSDPDINNYEQYF. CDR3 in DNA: TGTGCCAGCAGTGACCCGGACATAAACAACTACGAGCAGTACTTC.

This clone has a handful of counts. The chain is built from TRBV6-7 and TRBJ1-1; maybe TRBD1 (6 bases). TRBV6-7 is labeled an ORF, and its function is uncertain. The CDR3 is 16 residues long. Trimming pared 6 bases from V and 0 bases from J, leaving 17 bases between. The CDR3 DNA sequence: TGTGCCAGCAGCCCAGCGGACAGTTTTATGAACACTGAAGCTTTCTTT. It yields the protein CASSPADSFMNTEAFF.

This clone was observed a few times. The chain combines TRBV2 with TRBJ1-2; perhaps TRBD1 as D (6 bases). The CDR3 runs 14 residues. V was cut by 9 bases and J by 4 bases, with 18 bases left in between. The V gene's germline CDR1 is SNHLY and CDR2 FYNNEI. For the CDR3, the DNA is TGTGCCAGTGGTAGGGGGGGCTCACTCTATGGCTACACCTTC. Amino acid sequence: CASGRGGSLYGYTF.

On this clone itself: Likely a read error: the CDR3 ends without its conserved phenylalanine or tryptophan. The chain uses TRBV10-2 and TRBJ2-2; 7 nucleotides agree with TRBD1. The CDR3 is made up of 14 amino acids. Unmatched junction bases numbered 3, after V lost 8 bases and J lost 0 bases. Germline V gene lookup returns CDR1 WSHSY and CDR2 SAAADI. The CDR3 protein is CASSGTANTGELFL. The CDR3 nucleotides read TGCGCCAGCTCCGGGACAGCGAACACCGGGGAGCTGTTTCTT.

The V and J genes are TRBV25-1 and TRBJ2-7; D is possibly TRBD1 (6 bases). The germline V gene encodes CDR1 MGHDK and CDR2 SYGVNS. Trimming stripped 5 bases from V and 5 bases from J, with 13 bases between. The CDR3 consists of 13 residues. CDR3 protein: CASSRDTSHEQYF. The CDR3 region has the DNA TGTGCCAGCAGTCGGGACACATCCCACGAGCAGTACTTC.

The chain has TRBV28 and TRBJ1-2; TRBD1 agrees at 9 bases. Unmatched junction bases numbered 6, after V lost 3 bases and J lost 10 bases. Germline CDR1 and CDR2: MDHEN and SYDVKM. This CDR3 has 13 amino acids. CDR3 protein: CASSFPGQGTYTF. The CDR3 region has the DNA TGTGCCAGCAGTTTCCCGGGACAGGGTACCTACACCTTC.

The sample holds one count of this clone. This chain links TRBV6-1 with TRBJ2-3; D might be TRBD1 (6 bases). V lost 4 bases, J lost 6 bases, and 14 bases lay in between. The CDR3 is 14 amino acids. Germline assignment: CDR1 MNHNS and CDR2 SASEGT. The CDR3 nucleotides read TGTGCCAGCAGTGCCAGGGGCCGGGCCGATACGCAGTATTTT. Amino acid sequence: CASSARGRADTQYF.

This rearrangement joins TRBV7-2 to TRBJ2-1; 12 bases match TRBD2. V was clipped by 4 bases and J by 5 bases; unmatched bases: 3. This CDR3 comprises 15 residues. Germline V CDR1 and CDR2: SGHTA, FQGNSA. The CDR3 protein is CASSWTSGVDNEQFF. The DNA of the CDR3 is TGTGCCAGCAGCTGGACTAGCGGGGTCGACAATGAGCAGTTCTTC.

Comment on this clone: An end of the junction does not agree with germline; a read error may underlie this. The CDR3 is CSSSSPLAGVYNEQFF. CDR3 in DNA: TGTTCCAGCAGCTCGCCCCTAGCGGGAGTTTACAATGAGCAGTTCTTC. The chain has TRBV7-9 and TRBJ2-1; TRBD2 agrees at 10 bases. Germline CDR1 and CDR2: SEHNR and FQNEAQ (reference sequence). This CDR3 contains 16 residues.

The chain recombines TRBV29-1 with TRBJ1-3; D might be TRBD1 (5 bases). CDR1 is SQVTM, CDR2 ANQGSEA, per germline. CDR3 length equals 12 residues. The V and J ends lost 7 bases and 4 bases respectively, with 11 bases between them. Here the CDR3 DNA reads TGCAGCGGCCAGGGAGGCGGAAACACCATATATTTT. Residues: CSGQGGGNTIYF. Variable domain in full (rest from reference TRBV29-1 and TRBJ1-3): SAVISQKPSRDICQRGTSLTIQCQVDSQVTMMFWYRQQPGQSLTLIATANQGSEATYESGFVIDKFPISRPNLTFSTLTVSNMSPEDSSIYLCSGQGGGNTIYFGEGSWLTVV.

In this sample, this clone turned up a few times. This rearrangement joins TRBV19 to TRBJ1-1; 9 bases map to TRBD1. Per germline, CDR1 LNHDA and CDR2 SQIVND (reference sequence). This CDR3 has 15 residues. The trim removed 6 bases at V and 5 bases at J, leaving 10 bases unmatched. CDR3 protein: CASSTRTGVGTEAFF. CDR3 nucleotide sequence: TGTGCCAGTAGCACGCGGACAGGGGTTGGTACTGAAGCTTTCTTT.

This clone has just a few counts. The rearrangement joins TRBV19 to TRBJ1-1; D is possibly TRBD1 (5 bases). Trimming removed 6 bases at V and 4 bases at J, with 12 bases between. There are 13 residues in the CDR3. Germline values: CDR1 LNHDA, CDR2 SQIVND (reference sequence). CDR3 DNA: TGTGCCAGTAGGAAGGACAAGAGCACTGAAGCTTTCTTT. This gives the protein CASRKDKSTEAFF.

The CDR3 loop is CASSPGTGNEQFF. The CDR3, as DNA: TGTGCCAGCAGTCCCGGGACAGGGAATGAGCAGTTCTTC. V usage is TRBV7-3 and J usage is TRBJ2-1; 9 nucleotides match TRBD1. The CDR3 spans 13 residues. Germline assignment: CDR1 SGHTA and CDR2 FQGTGA. V dropped 6 bases and J dropped 7; count of bases not matched to a gene: 4.

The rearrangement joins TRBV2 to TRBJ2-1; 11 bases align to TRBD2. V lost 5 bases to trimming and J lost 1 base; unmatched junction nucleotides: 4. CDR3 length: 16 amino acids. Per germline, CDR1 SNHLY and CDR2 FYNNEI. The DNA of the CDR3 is TGTGCCAGCAGTAGACTAGCGGGACCATCCTACAATGAGCAGTTCTTC. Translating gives CASSRLAGPSYNEQFF.

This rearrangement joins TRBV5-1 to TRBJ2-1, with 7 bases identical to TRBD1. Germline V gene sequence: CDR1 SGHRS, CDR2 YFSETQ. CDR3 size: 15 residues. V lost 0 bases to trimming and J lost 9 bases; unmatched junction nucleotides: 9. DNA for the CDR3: TGCGCCAGCAGCTTGGGGGGTCAGGGGGTTAGTGAGCAGTTCTTC. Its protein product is CASSLGGQGVSEQFF.

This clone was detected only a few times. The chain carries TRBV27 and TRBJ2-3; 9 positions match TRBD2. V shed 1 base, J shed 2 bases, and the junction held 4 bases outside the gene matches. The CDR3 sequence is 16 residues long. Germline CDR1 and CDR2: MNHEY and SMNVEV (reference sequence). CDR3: CASSLFSGSLTDTQYF. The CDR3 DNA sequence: TGTGCCAGCAGTTTATTTAGCGGGAGCCTCACAGATACGCAGTATTTT.

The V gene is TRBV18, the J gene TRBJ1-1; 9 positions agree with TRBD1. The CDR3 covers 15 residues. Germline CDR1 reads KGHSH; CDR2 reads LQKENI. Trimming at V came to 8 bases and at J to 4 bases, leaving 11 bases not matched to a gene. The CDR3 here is CASALTGGLSTEAFF. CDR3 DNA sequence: TGTGCCAGCGCACTTACAGGGGGCCTTAGCACTGAAGCTTTCTTT. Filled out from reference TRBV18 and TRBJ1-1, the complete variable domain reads NAGVMQNPRHLVRRRGQEARLRCSPMKGHSHVYWYRQLPEEGLKFMVYLQKENIIDESGMPKERFSAEFPKEGPSILRIQQVVRGDSAAYFCASALTGGLSTEAFFGQGTRLTVV.

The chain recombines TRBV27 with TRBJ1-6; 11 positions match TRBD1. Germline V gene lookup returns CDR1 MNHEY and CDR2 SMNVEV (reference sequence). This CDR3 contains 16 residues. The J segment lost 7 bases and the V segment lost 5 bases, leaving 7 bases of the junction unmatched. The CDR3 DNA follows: TGTGCCAGCAGTCCGGCAGGGGACAGGGGGAATTCACCCCTCCACTTT. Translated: CASSPAGDRGNSPLHF.

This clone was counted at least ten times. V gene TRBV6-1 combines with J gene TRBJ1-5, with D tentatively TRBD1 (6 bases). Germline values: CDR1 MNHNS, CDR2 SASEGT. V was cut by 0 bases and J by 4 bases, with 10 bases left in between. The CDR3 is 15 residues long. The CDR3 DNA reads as TGTGCCAGCAGTGAAGCGGGACAACAGAATCAGCCCCAGCATTTT. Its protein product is CASSEAGQQNQPQHF.